A single T cell receptor beta chain is shown here with its context. Antigen unknown. This entry is derived from a study of Ad26.COV2.S vaccination and SARS-CoV-2 variants. Overall study results and limits: Vaccine recipients showed a spike-specific TCR breadth that was higher than in placebo recipients.

Germline lookup yields CDR1 SNHLY and CDR2 FYNNEI. V dropped 6 bases and J dropped 5 bases, with 10 bases sitting between them. CDR3 size: 12 residues. Generated by immunoSEQ multiplex PCR, the TCRdb table keeps only in-frame clones and is missing some. The data hold 290,000 or so clones, with 87% observed a single time. The treatment: around 19 received Ad26.COV2.S at low or high dose, single or two shots; about five received placebo; per-sample allocation not given. Samples analyzed were those drawn on day 63 after the first vaccine or placebo injection. An adult donor aged 18-55 years was enrolled in Boston.

Material: peripheral blood, obtained in a trial of Ad26.COV2.S vaccine versus placebo. This chain joins TRBV2 and TRBJ1-1, with D perhaps matching TRBD1 (5 bases). The source of this sequence is a person aged 18-65 years who received the Ad26.COV2.S COVID-19 vaccine or a placebo. The CDR3 nucleotides read TGTGCCAGCAGAACGGAGGGGACTGAAGCTTTCTTT. This encodes CASRTEGTEAFF.